In its sample, the clone carrying this T cell receptor (beta chain) ranks as medium-sized (0.01 to 0.1%). The target antigen is unknown. The CDR3 sequence is 16 residues long. V lost 4 bases and J lost 5, with 20 bases in between. Germline V gene sequence: CDR1 MGHRA, CDR2 YSYEKL. Antigen-specific CD4+ T cells were expanded (with viral peptide pools) by the ViraFEST assay ahead of sequencing. After roughly eleven days in culture, the CD4+ T cells were isolated. Participants got two doses of BNT162b2 or mRNA-1273 vaccine. None of these healthy vaccinees had been infected with SARS-CoV-2 before vaccination. Researchers reported culturing 2.1 million or so PBMC in each well, adding roughly 10 IU/ml IL-2 and about 9.5 ug/ml peptides. Libraries were prepared by immunoSEQ multiplex PCR; TCRdb keeps only in-frame clonotypes and omits some of them. The table has tens of thousands of clones, about 66% seen once.

The data derive from a study of vaccination effects on CD4 cells after COVID-19. Findings of the study overall: Clones induced by infection and by vaccine showed marked clonal contraction late after vaccination. Healthy vaccinees' vaccine-induced clones included only 1 of 255 cross-reacting with common cold coronaviruses.

The chain links TRBV4-1 to TRBJ2-5; D unclear. This sequence originates from a human donor who received a COVID-19 vaccine. The input for sequencing was CD4+ T cells from PBMCs cultured with SARS-CoV-2 spike peptides, taken after COVID-19 vaccination. CDR3 in amino acids: CASSPSPEDGRETQYF. As DNA, the CDR3 is TGCGCCAGCAGCCCGAGTCCCGAAGATGGTAGGGAGACCCAGTACTTC.